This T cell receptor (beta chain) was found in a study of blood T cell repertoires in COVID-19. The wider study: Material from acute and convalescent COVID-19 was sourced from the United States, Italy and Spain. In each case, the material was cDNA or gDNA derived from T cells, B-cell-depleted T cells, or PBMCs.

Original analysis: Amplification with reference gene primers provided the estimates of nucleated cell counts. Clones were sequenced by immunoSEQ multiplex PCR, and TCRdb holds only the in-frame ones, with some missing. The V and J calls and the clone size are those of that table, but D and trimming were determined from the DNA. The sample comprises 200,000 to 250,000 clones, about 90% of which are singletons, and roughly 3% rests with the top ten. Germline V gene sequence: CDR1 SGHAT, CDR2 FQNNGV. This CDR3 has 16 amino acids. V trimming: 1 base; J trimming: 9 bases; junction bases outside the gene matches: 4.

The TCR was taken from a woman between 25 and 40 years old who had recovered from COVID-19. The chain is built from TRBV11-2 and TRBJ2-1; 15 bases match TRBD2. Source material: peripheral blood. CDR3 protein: CASSLVGTSGGTEQFF. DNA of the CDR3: TGTGCCAGCAGCTTAGTCGGGACTAGCGGGGGGACTGAGCAGTTCTTC.